This TCR beta chain was retrieved from a study of cytomegalovirus exposure and HLA in healthy donors. Primers for the PCR totalled 60 Vbeta and 13 Jbeta. Only in-frame clones appear in the TCRdb table, and some are missing; sequencing was by immunoSEQ multiplex PCR. The sample includes some 80,000 clones, 60% to 85% of them seen just once. Concerning this clone: Its cognate antigen is unknown.

Findings and limits, study-wide: Many donors carried some public TCRs, although rarity characterized most TCR sequences.

This CDR3 region has 12 residues. Germline V gives CDR1 GTSNPN, CDR2 SVGIG (reference sequence). The V and J ends lost 4 bases and 1 base respectively, with 7 bases between them. V usage is TRBV30 and J usage is TRBJ2-5, with D uncertain. The sample was PBMCs. This TCR came from a man in his forties in good health and CMV-seronegative. Written as DNA, the CDR3 is TGTGCCTGGACTTTATCCCAAGAGACCCAGTACTTC. Its translation is CAWTLSQETQYF.